This entry lists 21 T cell receptor beta chains sequenced from one sample in a study of cytomegalovirus exposure and HLA in healthy donors. Primers: 60 Vbeta forward and 13 Jbeta reverse. Clones were read by immunoSEQ multiplex PCR, and TCRdb kept only the in-frame ones, dropping some. The sample lists about 130,000 clones; about two thirds were seen once. Sequencing was done on a sample of PBMCs. These receptors were taken from a man younger than 40 in good health and CMV-seronegative.

This clone turned up a few times. The V call is TRBV20-1, the J call TRBJ2-5; D uncertain. Trimming cost V 5 bases and J 3 bases, with 4 bases left between them. Per germline, CDR1 DFQATT and CDR2 SNEGSKA (reference sequence). The CDR3 is 10 residues long. CDR3 region: CSALKETQYF. The DNA of the CDR3 is TGCAGTGCTCTAAAAGAGACCCAGTACTTC.

This chain connects TRBV5-6 to TRBJ1-2; the match to TRBD1 covers 9 bases. Germline V gene lookup returns CDR1 SGHDT and CDR2 YYEEEE. Trimming at V came to 3 bases and at J to 8 bases, leaving 2 bases not matched to a gene. The CDR3 has 12 amino acids. This CDR3 is CASSWTGVGYTF. The CDR3 DNA follows: TGTGCCAGCAGCTGGACAGGGGTCGGCTACACCTTC. Full variable domain (remainder filled in from reference TRBV5-6 and TRBJ1-2): DAGVTQSPTHLIKTRGQQVTLRCSPKSGHDTVSWYQQALGQGPQFIFQYYEEEERQRGNFPDRFSGHQFPNYSSELNVNALLLGDSALYLCASSWTGVGYTFGSGTRLTVV.

There are a few counts of this clone. The rearrangement links TRBV27 to TRBJ2-7, with a possible D match to TRBD1 (6 bases). The germline V gene encodes CDR1 MNHEY and CDR2 SMNVEV (reference sequence). The V gene lost 3 bases and the J gene lost 6 bases, with 21 bases spanning the gap. The CDR3 is made up of 16 amino acids. In nucleotides, the CDR3 is TGTGCCAGCAGTTTCAATACAGGGACAATTTACGGCGAGCAGTACTTC. Amino acid sequence: CASSFNTGTIYGEQYF.

V is TRBV6-1 and J is TRBJ2-1; TRBD2 matches 13 bases. Germline assignment: CDR1 MNHNS and CDR2 SASEGT. The CDR3 is 13 amino acids. V was pared by 6 bases and J by 7 bases, with 0 bases of the junction left unmatched. This CDR3 is CASRLAGGNEQFF. In DNA form, the CDR3 reads TGTGCCAGCAGACTAGCGGGGGGGAATGAGCAGTTCTTC.

This clone was picked up one time. The chain couples TRBV15 to TRBJ2-5, with TRBD1 identical over 10 bases. Matching the DNA end better, TRBJ2-7 makes the J call doubtful. Per the germline V gene, CDR1 is LNHNV and CDR2 is YYDKDF (reference sequence). The CDR3 runs to 16 residues. CDR3 amino acids: CATSRSIGQGDYEQYF. In DNA, the CDR3 is TGTGCCACCAGCAGATCTATAGGACAGGGGGACTACGAGCAGTACTTC.

This clone was counted a single time. The chain has TRBV11-2 and TRBJ1-4; the D gene is possibly TRBD1 (6 bases). Germline V lookup: CDR1 SGHAT, CDR2 FQNNGV. V was shortened by 3 bases and J by 3 bases, with 11 bases between the two germline ends. The CDR3 length is 15 residues. The CDR3 bases are TGTGCCAGCAGCTTCACTGACAGGTCTAATGAAAAACTGTTTTTT. This translates into CASSFTDRSNEKLFF.

This clone has a single count. The V and J genes are TRBV4-1 and TRBJ2-2; D might be TRBD1 (5 bases). V lost 0 bases and J 6 bases, leaving 11 bases between the germline ends. CDR1 and CDR2 (germline): MGHRA, YSYEKL. CDR3 length equals 15 residues. Here the CDR3 reads CASSQDFRVPGELFF. DNA for the CDR3: TGCGCCAGCAGCCAAGATTTCAGGGTACCCGGGGAGCTGTTTTTT.

This rearrangement joins TRBV7-2 to TRBJ1-3; 10 positions match TRBD1. The CDR3 is 18 amino acids. Germline-derived CDR1 and CDR2 are SGHTA and FQGNSA. V was pared by 2 bases and J by 0 bases, with 7 bases of the junction left unmatched. This CDR3 is CASSLRGQGPISGNTIYF. Written as DNA, the CDR3 is TGTGCCAGCAGCTTAAGGGGACAGGGGCCAATCTCTGGAAACACCATATATTTT.

At least ten counts were recorded for this clone. The chain couples TRBV6-5 to TRBJ2-7; 9 bases are shared with TRBD1. The CDR3 runs 12 residues. Trimming took 8 bases from V and 5 from J; bases not matched to a gene: 4. Looked up from germline, CDR1 is MNHEY and CDR2 is SVGAGI. The CDR3 DNA follows: TGTGCCAGCGGACAGGGGAAAAACGAGCAGTACTTC. This gives the protein CASGQGKNEQYF.

The chain combines TRBV5-4 with TRBJ2-5, with 7 bases matching TRBD1. Looked up from germline, CDR1 is SGHNT and CDR2 is YYREEE (reference sequence). This CDR3 is built from 14 residues. The ends lost 4 bases at V and 3 bases at J; junction bases unmatched: 6. CDR3 DNA sequence: TGTGCCAGCAGCCGTGGGACAGTTGAAGAGACCCAGTACTTC. It specifies CASSRGTVEETQYF.

The V and J genes are TRBV27 and TRBJ1-1; TRBD1 matches at 9 bases. Germline CDR1 MNHEY, CDR2 SMNVEV (reference sequence). V trimming: 7 bases; J trimming: 3 bases; junction bases outside the gene matches: 3. This CDR3 has 13 amino acids. The CDR3 protein is CASKGQGDTEAFF. DNA of the CDR3: TGTGCCAGCAAGGGACAGGGTGACACTGAAGCTTTCTTT.

Note on this clone: A junction end diverges from the germline sequence, so it may reflect a read error. The rearrangement joins TRBV7-9 to TRBJ2-1; 8 bases match TRBD2. This CDR3 region has 12 residues. Germline V gives CDR1 SEHNR, CDR2 FQNEAQ (reference sequence). This CDR3 is CSSSPISGKQFF. The CDR3 DNA reads as TGTTCCAGCAGCCCCATTAGCGGGAAGCAGTTCTTC.

J is TRBJ2-1 and V is TRBV5-1, with 10 positions matching TRBD1. Looked up from germline, CDR1 is SGHRS and CDR2 is YFSETQ. The trim removed 0 bases at V and 6 bases at J, leaving 3 bases unmatched. The CDR3 covers 15 residues. The CDR3 spells CASSLGDRGINEQFF. DNA for the CDR3: TGCGCCAGCAGCTTGGGGGACAGGGGTATCAATGAGCAGTTCTTC.

The chain is built from TRBV4-3 and TRBJ2-6, with no clear D. CDR3 length: 15 amino acids. The V end was cut by 2 bases, the J end by 0 bases, with 5 bases between. Germline V gene sequence: CDR1 LGHNA, CDR2 YSLEER. The CDR3 DNA reads as TGCGCCAGCAGCCAACTCCGCTCTGGGGCCAACGTCCTGACTTTC. It is translated as CASSQLRSGANVLTF.

V usage is TRBV13 and J usage is TRBJ2-2, with 7 bases matching TRBD2. This CDR3 is built from 15 residues. The junction had 7 bases not matched to a gene; V was cut back by 5 bases and J by 4 bases. Germline CDR1 PRHDT, CDR2 FYEKMQ (reference sequence). The CDR3 here is CASSPIGGGTGELFF. The CDR3 nucleotides are TGTGCCAGCAGCCCGATTGGCGGGGGCACCGGGGAGCTGTTTTTT.

The gene calls are TRBV5-1 and TRBJ2-5, with 9 bases identical to TRBD1. J gave up 1 base and V 4 bases, and 2 bases lay outside the gene matches. Germline V gene sequence: CDR1 SGHRS, CDR2 YFSETQ. The CDR3 runs to 14 residues. DNA of the CDR3: TGCGCCAGCAGCCAGGGACAGGGCCAAGAGACCCAGTACTTC. Translated: CASSQGQGQETQYF.

This clone appeared a few times. J is TRBJ2-5 and V is TRBV7-7, with 8 positions matching TRBD1. Germline values: CDR1 SSHAT, CDR2 FNYEAQ (reference sequence). The length of the CDR3 is 15 residues. J was trimmed by 14 bases and V by 1 base; bases with no gene match: 15. CDR3 nucleotides: TGTGCCAGCAGCTTAGGGACCGGGACAGGATCCTTAAACTACTTC. Its protein product is CASSLGTGTGSLNYF.

This clone occurred a few times. The V and J genes are TRBV5-6 and TRBJ2-7, with a tentative D call TRBD1 (6 bases). V was shortened by 4 bases and J by 0 bases, with 23 bases between the two germline ends. Germline lookup yields CDR1 SGHDT and CDR2 YYEEEE. The CDR3 runs 18 residues. The CDR3 here is CASSLIIRRQESSYEQYF. The DNA for the CDR3 is TGTGCCAGCAGCCTAATAATCCGAAGACAGGAGAGCTCCTACGAGCAGTACTTC.

This clone was seen a few times. CDR3 residues: CAISETGEYNEQFF. The CDR3 nucleotides read TGTGCCATCAGTGAGACAGGGGAATACAATGAGCAGTTCTTC. J is TRBJ2-1 and V is TRBV10-3; 7 bases agree with TRBD1. This CDR3 region has 14 residues. V lost 2 bases to trimming and J lost 4 bases; unmatched junction nucleotides: 2. Germline V CDR1 and CDR2: ENHRY, SYGVKD.

In regard to this clone: A read error may account for a junction end that differs from germline. The V call is TRBV7-9, the J call TRBJ2-3, with 11 bases fitting TRBD2. The CDR3 sequence is 15 residues long. The germline gives CDR1 SEHNR, CDR2 FQNEAQ (reference sequence). CDR3 amino acids: CASSLGVAGGDPQYF. CDR3 sequence (DNA): TGTGCCAGCAGTTTAGGGGTAGCGGGGGGGGATCCGCAGTATTTT.

The J gene is TRBJ1-2, the V gene TRBV27; weak D call: TRBD1 (5 bases). V was trimmed by 6 bases and J by 0 bases, leaving 11 bases between them. This CDR3 is 14 amino acids long. Per the germline V gene, CDR1 is MNHEY and CDR2 is SMNVEV (reference sequence). The CDR3 nucleotides are TGTGCCAGCAGCAGGGCCCATACTAACTATGGCTACACCTTC. This translates into CASSRAHTNYGYTF.